This TCR beta chain was observed in a study of neurological immune-mediated disorders. This clonotype was recorded at least ten times. TCRdb passed the 5' RACE reads through MiXCR, listing each CDR3 protein once. This sample has about 45,000 distinct CDR3 sequences; roughly 14% occur once, and the top ten carry about an eighth. The germline CDR1 and CDR2 sequences are DFQATT and SNEGSKA (reference sequence). V lost 1 base, J lost 8 bases, and 12 bases lay in between. CDR3 length: 13 amino acids. The time point here: longitudinal time-point 3. PBMCs stored at -80 C, 2 million in total, were the source of the unsorted libraries.

Sequenced material: PBMCs. The V and J genes are TRBV20-1 and TRBJ2-1; tentative D call: TRBD2 (5 bases). The sequence came from a man aged 30 to 39 in good health. The CDR3: CSARVERSDEQFF. CDR3 in DNA: TGCAGTGCTAGAGTGGAGCGGTCGGATGAGCAGTTCTTC.